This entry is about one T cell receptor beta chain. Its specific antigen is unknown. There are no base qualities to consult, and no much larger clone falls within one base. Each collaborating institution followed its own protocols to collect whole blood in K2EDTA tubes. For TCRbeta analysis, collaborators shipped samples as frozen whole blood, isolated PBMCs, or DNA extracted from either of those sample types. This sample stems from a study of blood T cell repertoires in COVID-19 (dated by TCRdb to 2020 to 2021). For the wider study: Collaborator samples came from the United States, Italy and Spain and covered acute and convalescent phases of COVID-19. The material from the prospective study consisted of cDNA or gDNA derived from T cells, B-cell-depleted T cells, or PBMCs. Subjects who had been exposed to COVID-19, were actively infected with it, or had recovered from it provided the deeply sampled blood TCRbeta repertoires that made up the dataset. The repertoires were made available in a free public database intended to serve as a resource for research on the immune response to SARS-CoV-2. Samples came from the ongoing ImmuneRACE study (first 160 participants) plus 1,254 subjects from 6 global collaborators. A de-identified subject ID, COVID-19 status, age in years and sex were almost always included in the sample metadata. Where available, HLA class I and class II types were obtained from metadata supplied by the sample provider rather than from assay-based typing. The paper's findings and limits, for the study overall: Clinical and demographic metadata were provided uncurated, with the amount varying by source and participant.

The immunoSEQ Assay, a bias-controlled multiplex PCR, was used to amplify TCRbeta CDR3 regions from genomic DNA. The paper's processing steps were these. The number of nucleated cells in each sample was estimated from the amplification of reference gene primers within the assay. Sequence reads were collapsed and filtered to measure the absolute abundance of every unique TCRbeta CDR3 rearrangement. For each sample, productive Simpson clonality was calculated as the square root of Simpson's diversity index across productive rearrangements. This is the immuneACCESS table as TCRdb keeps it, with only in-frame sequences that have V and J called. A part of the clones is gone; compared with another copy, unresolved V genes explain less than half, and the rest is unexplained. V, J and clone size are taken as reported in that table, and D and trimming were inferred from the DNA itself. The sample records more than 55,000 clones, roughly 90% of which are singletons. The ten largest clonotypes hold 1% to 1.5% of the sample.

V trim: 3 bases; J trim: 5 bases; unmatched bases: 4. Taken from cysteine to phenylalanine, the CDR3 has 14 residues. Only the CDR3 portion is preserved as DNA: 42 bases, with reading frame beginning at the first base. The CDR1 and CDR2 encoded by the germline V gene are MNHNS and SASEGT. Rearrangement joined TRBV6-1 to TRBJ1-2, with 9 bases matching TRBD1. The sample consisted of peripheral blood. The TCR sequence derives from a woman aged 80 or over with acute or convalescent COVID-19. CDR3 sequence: CASSEGTGRYGYTF. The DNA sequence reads TGTGCCAGCAGTGAGGGGACAGGGAGGTATGGCTACACCTTC.